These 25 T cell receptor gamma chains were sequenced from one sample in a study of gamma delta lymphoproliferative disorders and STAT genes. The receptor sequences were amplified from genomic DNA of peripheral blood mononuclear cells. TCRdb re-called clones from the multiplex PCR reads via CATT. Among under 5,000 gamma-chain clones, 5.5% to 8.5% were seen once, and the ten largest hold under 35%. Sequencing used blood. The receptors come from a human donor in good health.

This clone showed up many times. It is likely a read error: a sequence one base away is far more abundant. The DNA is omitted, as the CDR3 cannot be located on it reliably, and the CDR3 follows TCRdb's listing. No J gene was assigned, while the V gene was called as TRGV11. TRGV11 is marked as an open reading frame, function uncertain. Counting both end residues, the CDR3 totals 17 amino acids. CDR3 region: CTTVPVRSSQGGFKKLF.

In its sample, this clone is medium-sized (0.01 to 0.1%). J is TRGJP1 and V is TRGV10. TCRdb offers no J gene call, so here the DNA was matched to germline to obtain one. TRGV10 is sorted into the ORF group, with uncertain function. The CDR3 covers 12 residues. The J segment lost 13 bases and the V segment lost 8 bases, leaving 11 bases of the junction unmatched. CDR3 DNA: TGTGCTGCGTGGGATTATTATTTGTTCAAGATATTT. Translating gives CAAWDYYLFKIF.

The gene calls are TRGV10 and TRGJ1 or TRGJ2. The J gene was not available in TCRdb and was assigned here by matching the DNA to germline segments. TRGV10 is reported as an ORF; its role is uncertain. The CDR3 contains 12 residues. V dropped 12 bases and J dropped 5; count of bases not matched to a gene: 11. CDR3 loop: CAAPPYHYKKLF. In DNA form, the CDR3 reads TGTGCTGCCCCCCCCTACCATTATAAGAAACTCTTT.

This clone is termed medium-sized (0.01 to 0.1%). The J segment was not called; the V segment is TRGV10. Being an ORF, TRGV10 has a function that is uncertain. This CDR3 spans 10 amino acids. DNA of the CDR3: TGTGCTGCGTGGGATTCTCCCAAACTCTTT. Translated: CAAWDSPKLF.

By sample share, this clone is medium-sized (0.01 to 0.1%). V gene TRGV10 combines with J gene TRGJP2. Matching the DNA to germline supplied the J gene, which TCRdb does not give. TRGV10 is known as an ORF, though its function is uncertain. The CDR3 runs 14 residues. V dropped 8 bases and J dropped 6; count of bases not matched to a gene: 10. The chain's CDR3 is CAAWDYYRDWIKTF. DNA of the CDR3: TGTGCTGCGTGGGATTATTACCGTGATTGGATCAAGACGTTT.

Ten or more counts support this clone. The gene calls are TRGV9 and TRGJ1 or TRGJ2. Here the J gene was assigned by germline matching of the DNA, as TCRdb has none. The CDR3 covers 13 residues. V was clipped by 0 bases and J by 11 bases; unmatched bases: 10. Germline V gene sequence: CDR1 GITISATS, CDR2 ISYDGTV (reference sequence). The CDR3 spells CALWEVQRSEKLF. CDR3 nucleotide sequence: TGTGCCTTGTGGGAGGTGCAACGTTCGGAGAAACTCTTT.

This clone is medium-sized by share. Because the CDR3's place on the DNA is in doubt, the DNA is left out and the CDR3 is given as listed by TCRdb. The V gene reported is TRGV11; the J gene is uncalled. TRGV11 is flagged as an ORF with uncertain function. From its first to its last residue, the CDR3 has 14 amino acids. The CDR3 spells CTTVPAGLDWKELF.

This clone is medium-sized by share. Here the CDR3 reads CATWDVLKIF. Here the CDR3 DNA reads TGTGCCACCTGGGATGTGCTCAAGATATTT. The chain has TRGV8 and TRGJP1. No J segment appears in TCRdb, so it was assigned here by matching the sequence to germline. Losses at the gene ends were 3 bases for V and 15 bases for J; bases not matched to a gene: 4. CDR3 size: 10 residues. CDR1 and CDR2 (germline): VENAVY, YDSYNSRV.

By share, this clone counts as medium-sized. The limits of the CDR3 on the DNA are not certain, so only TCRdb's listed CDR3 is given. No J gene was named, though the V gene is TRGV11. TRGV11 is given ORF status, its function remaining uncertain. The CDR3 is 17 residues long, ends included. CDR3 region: CTTVPAGLGTYYYKKLF.

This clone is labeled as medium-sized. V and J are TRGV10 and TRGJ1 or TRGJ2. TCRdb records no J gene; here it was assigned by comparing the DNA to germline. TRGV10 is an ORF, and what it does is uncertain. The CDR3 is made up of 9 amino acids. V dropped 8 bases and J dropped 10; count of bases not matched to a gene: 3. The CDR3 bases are TGTGCTGCGTGGGGAAAGAAACTCTTT. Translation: CAAWGKKLF.

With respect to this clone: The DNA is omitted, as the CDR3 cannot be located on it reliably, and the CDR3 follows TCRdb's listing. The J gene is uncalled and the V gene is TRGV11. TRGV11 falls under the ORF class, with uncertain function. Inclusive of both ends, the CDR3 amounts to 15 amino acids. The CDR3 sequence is CTTVPAVEGDWIKTF.

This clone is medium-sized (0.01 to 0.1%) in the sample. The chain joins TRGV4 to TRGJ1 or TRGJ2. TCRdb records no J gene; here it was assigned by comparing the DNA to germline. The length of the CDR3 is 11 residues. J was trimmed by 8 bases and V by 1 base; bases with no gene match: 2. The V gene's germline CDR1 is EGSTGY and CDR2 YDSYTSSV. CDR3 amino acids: CATWDGHKKLF. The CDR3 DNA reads TGTGCCACCTGGGATGGCCATAAGAAACTCTTT.

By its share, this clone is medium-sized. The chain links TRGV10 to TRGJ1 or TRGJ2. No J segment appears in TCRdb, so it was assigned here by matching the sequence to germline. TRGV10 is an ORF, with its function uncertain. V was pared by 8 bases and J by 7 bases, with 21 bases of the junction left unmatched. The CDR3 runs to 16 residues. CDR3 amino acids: CAAWDWGKESLYKKLF. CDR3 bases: TGTGCTGCGTGGGATTGGGGCAAGGAGTCTTTGTATAAGAAACTCTTT.

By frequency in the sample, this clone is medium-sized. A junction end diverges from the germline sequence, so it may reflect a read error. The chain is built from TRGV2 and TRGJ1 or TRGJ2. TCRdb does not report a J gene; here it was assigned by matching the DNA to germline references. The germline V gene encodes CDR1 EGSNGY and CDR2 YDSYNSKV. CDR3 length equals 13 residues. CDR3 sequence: CATWVGLDYKKLF. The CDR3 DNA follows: TGTGCCACCTGGGTCGGGCTTGATTATAAGAAACTCTTT.

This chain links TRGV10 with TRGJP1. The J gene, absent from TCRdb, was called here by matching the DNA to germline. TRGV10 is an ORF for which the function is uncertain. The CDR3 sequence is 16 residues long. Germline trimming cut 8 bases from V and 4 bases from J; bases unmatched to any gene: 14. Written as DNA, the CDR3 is TGTGCTGCGTGGGGCCCAGGTCTGGGCACTGGTTGGTTCAAGATATTT. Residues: CAAWGPGLGTGWFKIF.

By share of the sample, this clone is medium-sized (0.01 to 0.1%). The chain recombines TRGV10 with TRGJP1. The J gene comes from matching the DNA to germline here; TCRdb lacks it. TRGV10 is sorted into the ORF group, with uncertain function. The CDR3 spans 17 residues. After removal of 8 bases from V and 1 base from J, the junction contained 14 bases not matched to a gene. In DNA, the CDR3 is TGTGCTGCGTGGGCCCGGTGGGCAGGTACCACTGGTTGGTTCAAGATATTT. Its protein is CAAWARWAGTTGWFKIF.

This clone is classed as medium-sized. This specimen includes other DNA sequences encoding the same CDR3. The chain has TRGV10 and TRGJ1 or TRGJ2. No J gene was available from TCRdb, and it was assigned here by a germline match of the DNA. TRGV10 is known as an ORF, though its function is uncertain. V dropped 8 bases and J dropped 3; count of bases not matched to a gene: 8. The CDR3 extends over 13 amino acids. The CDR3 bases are TGTGCTGCGTGGGATTATCGTTATTATAAGAAACTCTTT. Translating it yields CAAWDYRYYKKLF.

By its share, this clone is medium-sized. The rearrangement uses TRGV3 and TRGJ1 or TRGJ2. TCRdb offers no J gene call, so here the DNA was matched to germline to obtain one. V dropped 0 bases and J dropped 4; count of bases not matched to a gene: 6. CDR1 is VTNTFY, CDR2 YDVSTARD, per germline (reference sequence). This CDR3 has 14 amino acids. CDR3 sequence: CATWDRLLYYKKLF. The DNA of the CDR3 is TGTGCCACCTGGGACAGGCTTTTGTATTATAAGAAACTCTTT.

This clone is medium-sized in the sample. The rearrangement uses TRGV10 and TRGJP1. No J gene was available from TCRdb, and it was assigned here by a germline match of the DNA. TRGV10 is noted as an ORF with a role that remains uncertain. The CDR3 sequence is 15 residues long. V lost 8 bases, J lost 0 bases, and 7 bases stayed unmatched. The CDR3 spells CAAWATYTTGWFKIF. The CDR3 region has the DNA TGTGCTGCGTGGGCGACTTATACCACTGGTTGGTTCAAGATATTT.

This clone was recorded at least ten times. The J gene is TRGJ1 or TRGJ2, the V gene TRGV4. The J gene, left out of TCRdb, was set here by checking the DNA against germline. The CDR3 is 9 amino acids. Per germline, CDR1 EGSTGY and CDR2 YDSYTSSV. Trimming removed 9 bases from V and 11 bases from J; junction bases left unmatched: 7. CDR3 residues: CATRGEKLF. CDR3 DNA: TGTGCCACCCGGGGTGAGAAACTCTTT.

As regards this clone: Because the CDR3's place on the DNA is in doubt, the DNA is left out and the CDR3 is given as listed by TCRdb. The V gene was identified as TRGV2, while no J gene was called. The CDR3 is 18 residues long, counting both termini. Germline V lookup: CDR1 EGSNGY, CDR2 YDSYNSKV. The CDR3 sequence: CATWDGPIRNSLAVEQHF.

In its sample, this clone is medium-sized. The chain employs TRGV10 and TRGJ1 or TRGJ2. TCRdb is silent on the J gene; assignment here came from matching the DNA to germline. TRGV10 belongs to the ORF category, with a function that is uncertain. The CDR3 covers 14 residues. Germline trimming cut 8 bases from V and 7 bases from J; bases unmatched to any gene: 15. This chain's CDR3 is CAAWDFRFGYKKLF. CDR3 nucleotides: TGTGCTGCGTGGGATTTTCGTTTTGGATATAAGAAACTCTTT.

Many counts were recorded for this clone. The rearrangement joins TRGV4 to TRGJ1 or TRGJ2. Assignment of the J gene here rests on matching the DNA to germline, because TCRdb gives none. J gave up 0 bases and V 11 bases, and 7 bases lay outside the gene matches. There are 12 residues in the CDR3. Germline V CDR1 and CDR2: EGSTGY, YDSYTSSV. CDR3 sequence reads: CAIQSNYYKKLF. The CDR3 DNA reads TGTGCCATTCAATCGAATTATTATAAGAAACTCTTT.

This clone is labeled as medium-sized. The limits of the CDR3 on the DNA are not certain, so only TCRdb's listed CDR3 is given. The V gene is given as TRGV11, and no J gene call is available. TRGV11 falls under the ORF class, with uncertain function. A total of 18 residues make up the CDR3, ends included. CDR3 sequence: CTTVPAGLGMRVDYKKLF.

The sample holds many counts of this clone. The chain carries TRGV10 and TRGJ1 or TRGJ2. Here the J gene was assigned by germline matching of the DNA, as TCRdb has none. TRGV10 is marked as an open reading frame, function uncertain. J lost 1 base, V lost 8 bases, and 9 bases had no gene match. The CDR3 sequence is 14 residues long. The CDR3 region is CAAWDPNNYYKKLF. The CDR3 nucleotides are TGTGCTGCGTGGGATCCGAATAATTATTATAAGAAACTCTTT.